A selection of T cell receptor beta chains follows, all from one sample in a study of cytomegalovirus exposure and HLA in healthy donors. TCRdb keeps only in-frame clones here, not all; method: immunoSEQ multiplex PCR. The table includes around 160,000 clones, approximately 71% detected once. Sequencing input: PBMCs. These receptors originate from a male donor in good health and CMV-seronegative. Both conserved end residues are part of each CDR3.

v_call cdr3_aa
TRBV6-6 CASSPTSGSFYEQYF
TRBV9 CASSPTAAARNEQFF
TRBV9 CASSVGGSNYGYTF
TRBV28 CASRVWSDYGYTF
TRBV10-3 CASRGGDNQPQHF
TRBV18 CASSPGEYTEAFF
TRBV14 CASSQQVRGTQYF
TRBV4-3 CASSQAGTGFYEQYF
TRBV2 CASSPQGYEQYF
TRBV29-1 CSVGVGGLTDTQYF
TRBV2 CASAKRFSDEQFF
TRBV7-8 CASSLGTSEIYEQYF
TRBV7-2 CASTRLAAYNEQFF
TRBV5-6 CASSFRSYEQYF
TRBV6-5 CASSATGGQIEAFF
TRBV7-9 CASSQGNSPLHF
TRBV19 CASSTTGTAFYEQYF
TRBV19 CASSKGQGESYEQYF